These 27 T cell receptor beta chains originate from one sample sequenced in a study of neurological immune-mediated disorders. One entry per CDR3 protein results from TCRdb running MiXCR on the 5' RACE reads. The sample gives roughly 50,000 distinct CDR3 sequences, over 20% of which show up once; around 25% is in the top ten. The sample consisted of PBMCs. These receptor sequences come from a woman in her 70s in good health.

This clonotype was seen repeatedly, ten times or more. This chain links TRBV5-1 with TRBJ2-7; no firm D call. The germline V gene has CDR1 SGHRS and CDR2 YFSETQ. Trimming stripped 0 bases from V and 0 bases from J, with 7 bases between. This CDR3 region has 14 residues. The CDR3: CASSLGMSSYEQYF. The CDR3 bases are TGCGCCAGCAGCTTGGGGATGAGCTCCTACGAGCAGTACTTC. Supplemented by reference TRBV5-1 and TRBJ2-7, the full variable domain reads KAGVTQTPRYLIKTRGQQVTLSCSPISGHRSVSWYQQTPGQGLQFLFEYFSETQRNKGNFPGRFSGRQFSNSRSEMNVSTLELGDSALYLCASSLGMSSYEQYFGPGTRLTVT.

This clonotype was found many times. The gene calls are TRBV20-1 and TRBJ1-1, with a tentative D call TRBD1 (5 bases). CDR1 and CDR2 (germline): DFQATT, SNEGSKA (reference sequence). The CDR3 extends over 13 amino acids. Deletions cut 3 bases from V and 2 bases from J, with 10 bases between. CDR3 loop: CSARMGGNTEAFF. The CDR3, as DNA: TGCAGTGCTAGGATGGGGGGAAACACTGAAGCTTTCTTT.

This clonotype was observed at least ten times. The chain combines TRBV4-3 with TRBJ2-6; no firm D call. Trimming left V 1 base short and J 0 bases short, with 13 bases between. Per the germline V gene, CDR1 is LGHNA and CDR2 is YSLEER. CDR3 size: 18 residues. The CDR3 loop reads CASSQAQGRHSGANVLTF. CDR3 sequence (DNA): TGCGCCAGCAGCCAAGCCCAAGGGCGACACTCTGGGGCCAACGTCCTGACTTTC.

This clonotype was seen more than once but under ten times. CDR3: CSVRPLGGGRETQYF. The CDR3 region has the DNA TGCAGCGTTCGCCCGCTAGGGGGGGGGCGAGAGACCCAGTACTTC. The chain links TRBV29-1 to TRBJ2-5; weak D call: TRBD2 (7 bases). The CDR3 sequence is 15 residues long. Germline CDR1 reads SQVTM; CDR2 reads ANQGSEA. The V and J ends lost 5 bases and 4 bases respectively, with 20 bases between them. The whole variable domain, filled in from reference TRBV29-1 and TRBJ2-5, reads SAVISQKPSRDICQRGTSLTIQCQVDSQVTMMFWYRQQPGQSLTLIATANQGSEATYESGFVIDKFPISRPNLTFSTLTVSNMSPEDSSIYLCSVRPLGGGRETQYFGPGTRLLVL.

This clonotype was seen at least ten times. The chain couples TRBV28 to TRBJ2-3; a possible D gene is TRBD2 (5 bases). V lost 4 bases and J lost 0, with 8 bases in between. Germline CDR1 MDHEN, CDR2 SYDVKM. This CDR3 has 14 residues. This chain's CDR3 is CASSSWTSTDTQYF. The CDR3 DNA is TGTGCCAGCAGTTCTTGGACTAGCACAGATACGCAGTATTTT.

This clonotype was recorded many times. The chain uses TRBV6-2 or TRBV6-3 and TRBJ2-5; D unresolved. Deletions cut 6 bases from V and 5 bases from J, with 10 bases between. CDR1 is MNHEY and CDR2 is SVGEGT in the germline V gene. CDR3 length: 12 residues. The CDR3 loop reads CASSPSDETQYF. The CDR3 DNA reads TGTGCCAGCAGCCCTTCAGACGAGACCCAGTACTTC.

This clonotype was seen ten or more times. V usage is TRBV12-3 or TRBV12-4 and J usage is TRBJ2-5; D gene ambiguous. Trimming took off 3 bases at V and 2 bases at J, with 7 bases between the two ends. There are 13 residues in the CDR3. The CDR3 spells CASSFYEQETQYF. CDR3 in DNA: TGTGCCAGCAGTTTTTACGAGCAAGAGACCCAGTACTTC.

In its sample, this clonotype was seen a few times. The chain has TRBV11-2 and TRBJ1-4; no clear D gene. V lost 6 bases to trimming and J lost 8 bases, with 16 bases between them. This CDR3 is 14 amino acids long. Germline V lookup: CDR1 SGHAT, CDR2 FQNNGV. The CDR3 region has the DNA TGTGCCAGCAGTGGGGTACGGGGTAGAGAAAAACTGTTTTTT. It is translated as CASSGVRGREKLFF. Together with reference TRBV11-2 and TRBJ1-4, the CDR3 gives the full variable domain: EAGVAQSPRYKIIEKRQSVAFWCNPISGHATLYWYQQILGQGPKLLIQFQNNGVVDDSQLPKDRFSAERLKGVDSTLKIQPAKLEDSAVYLCASSGVRGREKLFFGSGTQLSVL.

Many counts were recorded for this clonotype. The chain couples TRBV5-8 to TRBJ2-7, with D tentatively TRBD1 (5 bases). In germline, CDR1 is SGHTS, CDR2 YDEGEE. This CDR3 spans 14 amino acids. Trimming took 0 bases from V and 4 from J, leaving 11 bases between them. The CDR3 sequence: CASSLGTFPYEQYF. As DNA, the CDR3 is TGTGCCAGCAGCTTGGGGACATTCCCGTACGAGCAGTACTTC.

The chain joins TRBV7-2 to TRBJ2-3, with 15 bases fitting TRBD2. After removal of 3 bases from V and 6 bases from J, the junction contained 13 bases not matched to a gene. The CDR3 is 19 residues long. Germline V gene data show CDR1 as SGHTA and CDR2 as FQGNSA. CDR3 amino acids: CASSLNPGTSGGPKDTQYF. The CDR3 region has the DNA TGTGCCAGCAGCTTGAATCCCGGGACTAGCGGGGGGCCGAAGGATACGCAGTATTTT.

This chain joins TRBV27 and TRBJ2-1; 11 bases map to TRBD2. Germline CDR1 reads MNHEY; CDR2 reads SMNVEV (reference sequence). This CDR3 is 12 amino acids long. The CDR3 sequence is CATSGGYNEQFF. The CDR3 DNA follows: TGTGCAACTAGCGGGGGTTACAATGAGCAGTTCTTC.

Ten or more counts support this clonotype. The genes are TRBV7-2 and TRBJ2-7; D possibly uses TRBD1 or TRBD2 (5 bases each). CDR1 is SGHTA, CDR2 FQGNSA, per germline. The CDR3 is 16 residues long. V lost 6 bases, J lost 0 bases, and 18 bases lay in between. This CDR3 is CASSRTGTTYSYEQYF. CDR3 nucleotides: TGTGCCAGCAGTCGCACCGGGACGACCTACTCCTACGAGCAGTACTTC.

This clonotype has just a few counts. V usage is TRBV20-1 and J usage is TRBJ2-3, with 7 positions matching TRBD2. The CDR3 length is 15 residues. V trimming: 4 bases; J trimming: 1 base; junction bases outside the gene matches: 8. CDR1 is DFQATT, CDR2 SNEGSKA, per germline (reference sequence). CDR3 nucleotides: TGCAGTGCTACCGTGGGCGGGGGACGCACAGATACGCAGTATTTT. The encoded protein is CSATVGGGRTDTQYF.

The sample holds many counts of this clonotype. The chain carries TRBV15 and TRBJ2-1, with 7 bases identical to TRBD2. The length of the CDR3 is 16 residues. The germline V gene has CDR1 LNHNV and CDR2 YYDKDF (reference sequence). V lost 1 base and J lost 1; bases outside the gene matches: 4. The CDR3 DNA follows: TGTGCCACCAGCAGAGGCCCTAGCGGTTCCTACAATGAGCAGTTCTTC. This codes for CATSRGPSGSYNEQFF.

This clonotype came up many times. The chain's CDR3 is CASSVGTSGTSGEQFF. Here the CDR3 DNA reads TGTGCCAGCAGTGTTGGGACTAGCGGGACATCTGGTGAGCAGTTCTTC. The chain links TRBV2 to TRBJ2-1; 13 bases line up with TRBD2. The CDR3 covers 16 residues. From germline, CDR1 is SNHLY and CDR2 FYNNEI. Losses at the gene ends were 4 bases for V and 9 bases for J; bases not matched to a gene: 9.

This chain links TRBV5-1 with TRBJ2-1; TRBD2 matches at 10 bases. The trim removed 4 bases at V and 5 bases at J, leaving 6 bases unmatched. Germline loops: CDR1 SGHRS, CDR2 YFSETQ. The length of the CDR3 is 15 residues. The CDR3 nucleotides read TGCGCCAGCAGCATAGCTAGCGGGAGAAACAATGAGCAGTTCTTC. Amino acids: CASSIASGRNNEQFF.

This clonotype was counted many times. The V gene is TRBV5-1, the J gene TRBJ2-3; D is unclear. V was trimmed by 2 bases and J by 2 bases, leaving 9 bases between them. Germline loops: CDR1 SGHRS, CDR2 YFSETQ. The CDR3 is 14 amino acids. The CDR3 is CASSLGRATDTQYF. In DNA, the CDR3 is TGCGCCAGCAGCTTAGGTCGAGCCACAGATACGCAGTATTTT.

This sequence joins TRBV5-1 and TRBJ1-2; D is ambiguous. The CDR3 is 13 amino acids. V gave up 5 bases and J gave up 6 bases, with 14 bases separating them. Per germline, CDR1 SGHRS and CDR2 YFSETQ. The CDR3 spells CASRPGPGDGYTF. The CDR3 coding sequence is TGCGCCAGCAGACCCGGTCCCGGGGATGGCTACACCTTC.

For the CDR3, the DNA is TGTGCCAGCAGTTACCTGGGGCGGGGCTCCTACAATGAGCAGTTCTTC. Protein product: CASSYLGRGSYNEQFF. The chain is built from TRBV6-6 and TRBJ2-1, with TRBD2 as a possible D gene (6 bases). CDR1 MNHNY and CDR2 SVGAGI come from the germline V gene (reference sequence). V lost 2 bases and J lost 0, with 11 bases in between. The CDR3 contains 16 residues.

This clonotype was counted ten times or more. The J gene is TRBJ2-6, the V gene TRBV28, with D unresolved. The CDR3 is 16 amino acids. The V gene lost 2 bases and the J gene lost 0 bases, with 8 bases spanning the gap. Germline loops: CDR1 MDHEN, CDR2 SYDVKM. CDR3 in amino acids: CASSLNPRSGANVLTF. CDR3 nucleotides: TGTGCCAGCAGTTTAAACCCCCGCTCTGGGGCCAACGTCCTGACTTTC.

This clonotype was observed many times. In nucleotides, the CDR3 is TGCGCCAGCAGCTTGGTAACCGGACTGAACACTGAAGCTTTCTTT. Amino acids: CASSLVTGLNTEAFF. This rearrangement joins TRBV5-1 to TRBJ1-1; D unresolved. Deletions cut 0 bases from V and 0 bases from J, with 9 bases between. Germline V CDR1 and CDR2: SGHRS, YFSETQ. The CDR3 contains 15 residues.

This clonotype was counted only a few times. The CDR3 loop is CASSQTGGSLEQYF. CDR3 sequence (DNA): TGCGCCAGCAGCCAGACAGGGGGAAGTCTCGAGCAGTACTTC. This chain connects TRBV5-1 to TRBJ2-7; 9 bases agree with TRBD1. V was pared by 4 bases and J by 6 bases, with 8 bases of the junction left unmatched. The germline gives CDR1 SGHRS, CDR2 YFSETQ. The CDR3 is made up of 14 amino acids.

This clonotype was counted ten times or more. This chain uses TRBV20-1 with TRBJ2-1, with TRBD2 identical over 13 bases. Germline V gene data show CDR1 as DFQATT and CDR2 as SNEGSKA (reference sequence). V was clipped by 3 bases and J by 8 bases; unmatched bases: 4. CDR3 length: 14 residues. The CDR3 DNA is TGCAGTGCTAGTACTAGCGGGAGGGGGGATGAGCAGTTCTTC. It codes for CSASTSGRGDEQFF.

In this sample, this clonotype turned up many times. The chain combines TRBV6-5 with TRBJ2-2; the D gene could be TRBD1 or TRBD2 (5 bases each). This CDR3 is built from 16 residues. V was shortened by 0 bases and J by 5 bases, with 13 bases between the two germline ends. CDR1 MNHEY and CDR2 SVGAGI come from the germline V gene. This chain's CDR3 is CASSYSAGTRTGELFF. Here the CDR3 DNA reads TGTGCCAGCAGTTACTCGGCTGGGACCCGAACCGGGGAGCTGTTTTTT.

This clonotype was seen many times. The chain links TRBV5-1 to TRBJ2-7, with 10 bases that match TRBD1. V lost 3 bases, J lost 2 bases, and 2 bases stayed unmatched. The germline V gene has CDR1 SGHRS and CDR2 YFSETQ. The CDR3 totals 14 residues. CDR3 nucleotide sequence: TGCGCCAGCAGCTGGGACAGGGGAGCCTACGAGCAGTACTTC. Translation: CASSWDRGAYEQYF.

The chain carries TRBV5-5 and TRBJ2-7, with D uncertain. V was cut by 7 bases and J by 6 bases, with 14 bases left in between. Per germline, CDR1 SGHKS and CDR2 YYEKEE (reference sequence). The CDR3 has 12 amino acids. CDR3 sequence: CASRSEYVEQYF. As DNA, the CDR3 is TGTGCCAGCCGATCTGAGTATGTCGAGCAGTACTTC.

V is TRBV12-3 or TRBV12-4 and J is TRBJ1-5; D uncertain. The CDR3 runs to 13 residues. The germline V and J ends were trimmed by 3 bases and 1 base, with 4 bases remaining between them. The CDR3 region is CASSLGSNQPQHF. The CDR3 nucleotides read TGTGCCAGCAGTTTGGGGAGCAATCAGCCCCAGCATTTT.